A selection of T cell receptor beta chains follows, all from one sample in a study of beta chain features in type 1 diabetes. This table comes from immunoSEQ multiplex PCR, and its TCRdb copy is limited to in-frame clones, with some not included. This table has around 690,000 clones, around 12% appearing once. The sample taken for sequencing was naive CD4+ T cells from blood. The receptors were sampled from a man in his thirties or forties with type 1 diabetes. The CDR3 runs from the conserved cysteine through the conserved F or W. Each record gives: D gene, clone size, V gene, J gene, CDR3 DNA, CDR3 protein. The D gene is left open where the match is weak. A clone size is listed for some rows: how often the clone was seen (once, few, many), or a class if it is expanded.

d_call: -
clone_size: -
v_call: TRBV19
j_call: TRBJ2-3
cdr3_nt: TGTGCCAGTAGTATAGGATGGTCTCTTCAGTTGGATACGCAGTATTTT
cdr3_aa: CASSIGWSLQLDTQYF

d_call: -
clone_size: -
v_call: TRBV5-8
j_call: TRBJ2-1
cdr3_nt: TGTGCCAGCACTCTAGGCACGGTTGACTACAATGAGCAGTTCTTC
cdr3_aa: CASTLGTVDYNEQFF

d_call: -
clone_size: -
v_call: TRBV19
j_call: TRBJ1-2
cdr3_nt: TGTGCCAGTAGTTGGACAGTCTCCTATGGCTACACCTTC
cdr3_aa: CASSWTVSYGYTF

d_call: -
clone_size: few
v_call: TRBV12-5
j_call: TRBJ2-1
cdr3_nt: TGTGCTAGTGGTTCCGGGACACATTACTCCTACAATGAGCAGTTCTTC
cdr3_aa: CASGSGTHYSYNEQFF

d_call: TRBD1
clone_size: few
v_call: TRBV27
j_call: TRBJ2-3
cdr3_nt: TGTGCCAGCAGGCGACAGGGGGAGGTTACGCAGTATTTT
cdr3_aa: CASRRQGEVTQYF

d_call: -
clone_size: few
v_call: TRBV18
j_call: TRBJ2-1
cdr3_nt: TGTGCCAGCTCACGGGTCGCGTCAAATGAGCAGTTCTTC
cdr3_aa: CASSRVASNEQFF

d_call: -
clone_size: few
v_call: TRBV30
j_call: TRBJ1-4
cdr3_nt: TGTGCCTGGAGTGGAGGAAATTCTAATGAAAAACTGTTTTTT
cdr3_aa: CAWSGGNSNEKLFF

d_call: -
clone_size: -
v_call: TRBV27
j_call: TRBJ1-6
cdr3_nt: TGTGCCAGCACCCTACGGTGGGGATCCTATAATTCACCCCTCCACTTT
cdr3_aa: CASTLRWGSYNSPLHF

d_call: -
clone_size: -
v_call: TRBV14
j_call: TRBJ1-2
cdr3_nt: TGTGCCAGCAGTGCAGCAAACTATGGCTACACCTTC
cdr3_aa: CASSAANYGYTF

d_call: TRBD1
clone_size: -
v_call: TRBV6-5
j_call: TRBJ2-5
cdr3_nt: TGTGCCAGCAGTCGGGGATTAGGGGGCGAAGAGACCCAGTACTTC
cdr3_aa: CASSRGLGGEETQYF

d_call: TRBD2
clone_size: few
v_call: TRBV9
j_call: TRBJ2-3
cdr3_nt: TGTGCCAGCAGCCCCCGACCGGGACTAGCGGGCACAGATACGCAGTATTTT
cdr3_aa: CASSPRPGLAGTDTQYF

d_call: -
clone_size: few
v_call: TRBV19
j_call: TRBJ2-5
cdr3_nt: TGTGCCAGTAGTATTCGGGCAGGGAGGCAAGAGACCCAGTACTTC
cdr3_aa: CASSIRAGRQETQYF

d_call: -
clone_size: -
v_call: TRBV25-1
j_call: TRBJ1-4
cdr3_nt: TGTGCCAGCAGCCGTTCCCCGGGGGCAGGGGAAAAACTGTTTTTT
cdr3_aa: CASSRSPGAGEKLFF

d_call: -
clone_size: few
v_call: TRBV4-3
j_call: TRBJ2-5
cdr3_nt: TGCGCCAGCAGCCAAGAGATGGGTCGAGAGACCCAGTACTTC
cdr3_aa: CASSQEMGRETQYF

d_call: TRBD1
clone_size: -
v_call: TRBV6-5
j_call: TRBJ2-4
cdr3_nt: TGTGCCAGCAGTCGGGGACAGGGAAACATTCAGTACTTC
cdr3_aa: CASSRGQGNIQYF

d_call: -
clone_size: -
v_call: TRBV4-3
j_call: TRBJ2-6
cdr3_nt: TGCGCCAGCAGCCAAGCCGCGAGGCTCCCTGGGGCCAACGTCCTGACTTTC
cdr3_aa: CASSQAARLPGANVLTF

d_call: -
clone_size: few
v_call: TRBV5-1
j_call: TRBJ2-1
cdr3_nt: TGCGCCAGCAGCTTGGAAGGTCATGAGCAGTTCTTC
cdr3_aa: CASSLEGHEQFF

d_call: -
clone_size: -
v_call: TRBV4-3
j_call: TRBJ2-7
cdr3_nt: TGCGCCAGCAGCCAAGAGTACCGCGGAGCCTACGAGCAGTACTTC
cdr3_aa: CASSQEYRGAYEQYF

d_call: -
clone_size: few
v_call: TRBV10-3
j_call: TRBJ1-2
cdr3_nt: TGTGCCATCAGTGAAGGAAACTATGGCTACACCTTC
cdr3_aa: CAISEGNYGYTF

d_call: TRBD1
clone_size: -
v_call: TRBV7-2
j_call: TRBJ1-5
cdr3_nt: TGTGCCAGCAGCCGGGACAGTGATCAGCCCCAGCATTTT
cdr3_aa: CASSRDSDQPQHF

d_call: -
clone_size: few
v_call: TRBV7-9
j_call: TRBJ1-1
cdr3_nt: TGTGCCAGCAGCCCCCCAGCAGGTGGGAACACTGAAGCTTTCTTT
cdr3_aa: CASSPPAGGNTEAFF

d_call: TRBD2
clone_size: -
v_call: TRBV28
j_call: TRBJ2-1
cdr3_nt: TGTGCCAGCAGCTGGAGCGGGGGCAGGTCCAATGAGCAGTTCTTC
cdr3_aa: CASSWSGGRSNEQFF

d_call: -
clone_size: few
v_call: TRBV28
j_call: TRBJ2-3
cdr3_nt: TGTGCCAGCACCTCTCAAACCGGGGCCAGCACAGATACGCAGTATTTT
cdr3_aa: CASTSQTGASTDTQYF

d_call: -
clone_size: few
v_call: TRBV18
j_call: TRBJ1-1
cdr3_nt: TGTGCCAGCTCACCACCGTTGGTATACACTGAAGCTTTCTTT
cdr3_aa: CASSPPLVYTEAFF

d_call: -
clone_size: few
v_call: TRBV10-3
j_call: TRBJ2-4
cdr3_nt: TGTGCCACCTCGGAGGGTATCCAAAACATTCAGTACTTC
cdr3_aa: CATSEGIQNIQYF

d_call: -
clone_size: -
v_call: TRBV30
j_call: TRBJ2-5
cdr3_nt: TGTGCCTGGAGTGTCTCAAGGGTCGGGACCCAGTACTTC
cdr3_aa: CAWSVSRVGTQYF

d_call: -
clone_size: few
v_call: TRBV6-5
j_call: TRBJ2-3
cdr3_nt: TGTGCCAGCAGTTACTCGCCGGGGGTAGTCACAGATACGCAGTATTTT
cdr3_aa: CASSYSPGVVTDTQYF

d_call: -
clone_size: few
v_call: TRBV7-9
j_call: TRBJ2-2
cdr3_nt: TGTGCCAGCAGCTTTGACGGGACCGGGGAGCTGTTTTTT
cdr3_aa: CASSFDGTGELFF

d_call: -
clone_size: -
v_call: TRBV29-1
j_call: TRBJ2-3
cdr3_nt: TGCAGCGGCCTGGAGGCCCTGGCGACAGATACGCAGTATTTT
cdr3_aa: CSGLEALATDTQYF

d_call: -
clone_size: -
v_call: TRBV18
j_call: TRBJ2-7
cdr3_nt: TGTGCCAGCTCACCTCGACCGGGACAACCAGGGCAGTACTTC
cdr3_aa: CASSPRPGQPGQYF

d_call: -
clone_size: few
v_call: TRBV7-9
j_call: TRBJ2-3
cdr3_nt: TGTGCCAGCAGCTTAGGCGCCATATTAGCGTCAGATACGCAGTATTTT
cdr3_aa: CASSLGAILASDTQYF

d_call: -
clone_size: -
v_call: TRBV5-4
j_call: TRBJ2-3
cdr3_nt: TGTGCCAGCAGTACGGCATGGGACACTGCAGGGGATACGCAGTATTTT
cdr3_aa: CASSTAWDTAGDTQYF

d_call: -
clone_size: -
v_call: TRBV7-9
j_call: TRBJ2-5
cdr3_nt: TGTGCCAGCAGCTTATCCCAGACCCAGTACTTC
cdr3_aa: CASSLSQTQYF

d_call: -
clone_size: once
v_call: TRBV2
j_call: TRBJ2-7
cdr3_nt: TGTGCCAGCTCCCGAGAGGGCTGGCGCTCCTACGAGCAGTACTTC
cdr3_aa: CASSREGWRSYEQYF

d_call: TRBD1
clone_size: -
v_call: TRBV7-2
j_call: TRBJ2-1
cdr3_nt: TGTGCCAGCAGACTTCACCGGACAGGGGGGAATGAGCAGTTCTTC
cdr3_aa: CASRLHRTGGNEQFF

d_call: TRBD1
clone_size: few
v_call: TRBV19
j_call: TRBJ1-2
cdr3_nt: TGTGCCAGCATCAGGGGGAACTATGGCTACACCTTC
cdr3_aa: CASIRGNYGYTF

d_call: TRBD1
clone_size: -
v_call: TRBV28
j_call: TRBJ1-2
cdr3_nt: TGTGCCAGCAGTTTACCAGACAGGGGGCCCACCTTC
cdr3_aa: CASSLPDRGPTF

d_call: -
clone_size: -
v_call: TRBV2
j_call: TRBJ2-7
cdr3_nt: TGTGCCAGCAGTGTGGCAGCGAGATCCTACGAGCAGTACTTC
cdr3_aa: CASSVAARSYEQYF

d_call: -
clone_size: -
v_call: TRBV5-6
j_call: TRBJ2-2
cdr3_nt: TGTGCCAGCAGCCGGAAGGACAGAGACACCGGGGAGCTGTTTTTT
cdr3_aa: CASSRKDRDTGELFF

d_call: -
clone_size: -
v_call: TRBV19
j_call: TRBJ2-2
cdr3_nt: TGTGCCAGTAGTTTCGGGTTGTATGCCGGGGAGCTGTTTTTT
cdr3_aa: CASSFGLYAGELFF

d_call: TRBD2
clone_size: few
v_call: TRBV2
j_call: TRBJ2-1
cdr3_nt: TGTGCCAGCAGCGAACTAGCGGGGGCCTACAATGAGCAGTTCTTC
cdr3_aa: CASSELAGAYNEQFF

d_call: -
clone_size: -
v_call: TRBV2
j_call: TRBJ2-5
cdr3_nt: TGTGCCAGCAGTGAAGATGGTAGCTGGGCCCAGTACTTC
cdr3_aa: CASSEDGSWAQYF

d_call: -
clone_size: -
v_call: TRBV13
j_call: TRBJ2-3
cdr3_nt: TGTGCCAGCAGCTTAGGCGGGGTCGGCACAGATACGCAGTATTTT
cdr3_aa: CASSLGGVGTDTQYF

d_call: -
clone_size: few
v_call: TRBV7-2
j_call: TRBJ2-3
cdr3_nt: TGTGCCAGCAGCATAAAAAGCGACCCTAGCACAGATACGCAGTATTTT
cdr3_aa: CASSIKSDPSTDTQYF

d_call: -
clone_size: -
v_call: TRBV6-6
j_call: TRBJ2-4
cdr3_nt: TGTGCCAGCAGTGACTCCCACCGGGACATTCAGTACTTC
cdr3_aa: CASSDSHRDIQYF

d_call: TRBD2
clone_size: -
v_call: TRBV6-5
j_call: TRBJ2-1
cdr3_nt: TGTGCCAGCAGGACTAGCGGGGCGAACAATGAGCAGTTCTTC
cdr3_aa: CASRTSGANNEQFF

d_call: -
clone_size: few
v_call: TRBV4-2
j_call: TRBJ1-5
cdr3_nt: TGTGCCAGCAGCCAAGACGGCAGAAGGTATAGCAATCAGCCCCAGCATTTT
cdr3_aa: CASSQDGRRYSNQPQHF

d_call: TRBD1
clone_size: -
v_call: TRBV28
j_call: TRBJ2-5
cdr3_nt: TGTGCCAGCTCACCCGGGACAGGGATGGCGACCCAGTACTTC
cdr3_aa: CASSPGTGMATQYF

d_call: -
clone_size: few
v_call: TRBV7-3
j_call: TRBJ2-7
cdr3_nt: TGTGCCAGCAGCCGTGACAGGTTTACCTACGAGCAGTACTTC
cdr3_aa: CASSRDRFTYEQYF

d_call: -
clone_size: few
v_call: TRBV11-3
j_call: TRBJ1-1
cdr3_nt: TGTGCCAGCAGCTTAGATCGGCCTGAACAAAAGGCTTTCTTT
cdr3_aa: CASSLDRPEQKAFF

d_call: -
clone_size: few
v_call: TRBV2
j_call: TRBJ1-5
cdr3_nt: TGTGCCAGCAGGAGGACTGGAGATCAGCCCCAGCATTTT
cdr3_aa: CASRRTGDQPQHF

d_call: -
clone_size: -
v_call: TRBV7-9
j_call: TRBJ1-2
cdr3_nt: TGTGCCAGCAGCTCCTCCAGAGAGAACTCTCCCCTGTATGGCTACACCTTC
cdr3_aa: CASSSSRENSPLYGYTF

d_call: -
clone_size: -
v_call: TRBV16
j_call: TRBJ2-2
cdr3_nt: TGTGCCAGCAGCCAATCGGGATTAAGGGCAAACACCGGGGAGCTGTTTTTT
cdr3_aa: CASSQSGLRANTGELFF

d_call: -
clone_size: -
v_call: TRBV30
j_call: TRBJ2-3
cdr3_nt: TGTGCCTGGAGTGTAAAGGGGATGCAGTATTTT
cdr3_aa: CAWSVKGMQYF

d_call: -
clone_size: few
v_call: TRBV30
j_call: TRBJ2-3
cdr3_nt: TGTGCCTGGAGTGAGGCAGATACGCAGTATTTT
cdr3_aa: CAWSEADTQYF

d_call: -
clone_size: -
v_call: TRBV11-2
j_call: TRBJ2-1
cdr3_nt: TGTGCCAGCAGCTTAGCACGAATTAATGAGCAGTTCTTC
cdr3_aa: CASSLARINEQFF

d_call: TRBD1
clone_size: few
v_call: TRBV30
j_call: TRBJ1-2
cdr3_nt: TGTGCCTGGAGTGTGGCAGGGGGTAGTGGCTACACCTTC
cdr3_aa: CAWSVAGGSGYTF

d_call: -
clone_size: -
v_call: TRBV6-6
j_call: TRBJ2-1
cdr3_nt: TGTGCCAGCAGTCCTTCCGTTTTCAATGAGCAGTTCTTC
cdr3_aa: CASSPSVFNEQFF

d_call: -
clone_size: -
v_call: TRBV28
j_call: TRBJ2-6
cdr3_nt: TGTGCCAGCAGTTTAGGAGGGAGCGGGGCCAACGTCCTGACTTTC
cdr3_aa: CASSLGGSGANVLTF

d_call: -
clone_size: few
v_call: TRBV30
j_call: TRBJ1-2
cdr3_nt: TGTGCCTGGAGTGGCTCAAACCTCGGCTACACCTTC
cdr3_aa: CAWSGSNLGYTF